The source of this T cell receptor beta chain is a study of T cells in Graves' hyperthyroidism and ophthalmopathy. Study-level background: Staff took peripheral blood when the initial diagnosis was made, before any treatment began.

V lost 7 bases and J lost 4, with 14 bases in between. The length of the CDR3 is 14 residues. CDR1 and CDR2 (germline): SGHNT, YENEEA. Regions amplified from RNA transcripts were the TCR beta CDR3 regions. With the HTBI primer set, the TCR CDR3 went through a first round of RT-PCR. TCRdb re-called the multiplex PCR reads through MiXCR, storing one row per CDR3 protein. Among hundreds of thousands of distinct CDR3 sequences listed, over 11% were seen once. The hyperthyroidism patients had all been newly diagnosed, and their disease duration was under 2 months. Their ages ranged from 18 to 65 years. On this clonotype itself: Its matching antigen is unknown. A much bigger clone sits one base away, suggesting this may be a read error. Since the CDR3 does not end with the conserved phenylalanine or tryptophan, this likely comes from a read error.

Study results and limitations: Peripheral blood also featured most of the thyroid clonotypes expanded above 0.001. A model using 13 V-J features told ophthalmopathy apart from stable hyperthyroidism.

Material for sequencing was blood. This TCR was sampled from a woman younger than 45 with Graves' hyperthyroidism that later progressed to Graves' ophthalmopathy. V is TRBV11-3 and J is TRBJ2-1, with D perhaps TRBD1 or TRBD2 (6 bases each). CDR3 DNA: TGTGCCAGCATGGAGGGCAGGGGATACAATGAGCAGTTCTTA. It encodes CASMEGRGYNEQFL.